This paragraph reports one T cell receptor beta chain. These data are taken from a study of cytomegalovirus exposure and HLA in healthy donors. This CDR3 contains 16 residues. V lost 4 bases to trimming and J lost 7 bases; unmatched junction nucleotides: 12. Germline assignment: CDR1 SGHRS and CDR2 YFSETQ. TCRdb's copy holds only in-frame clones and misses some; the assay was immunoSEQ multiplex PCR. The sample has fewer than 250,000 clones, less than 90% seen once. The sequence was obtained from a woman in her late teens or twenties in good health and CMV-seronegative. Specimen: PBMCs. The gene calls are TRBV5-1 and TRBJ1-4; 8 bases agree with TRBD1. CDR3 coding DNA: TGCGCCAGCAGCAAATCCGCACAGGGGGGGAGTGAAAAACTGTTTTTT. It codes for CASSKSAQGGSEKLFF.